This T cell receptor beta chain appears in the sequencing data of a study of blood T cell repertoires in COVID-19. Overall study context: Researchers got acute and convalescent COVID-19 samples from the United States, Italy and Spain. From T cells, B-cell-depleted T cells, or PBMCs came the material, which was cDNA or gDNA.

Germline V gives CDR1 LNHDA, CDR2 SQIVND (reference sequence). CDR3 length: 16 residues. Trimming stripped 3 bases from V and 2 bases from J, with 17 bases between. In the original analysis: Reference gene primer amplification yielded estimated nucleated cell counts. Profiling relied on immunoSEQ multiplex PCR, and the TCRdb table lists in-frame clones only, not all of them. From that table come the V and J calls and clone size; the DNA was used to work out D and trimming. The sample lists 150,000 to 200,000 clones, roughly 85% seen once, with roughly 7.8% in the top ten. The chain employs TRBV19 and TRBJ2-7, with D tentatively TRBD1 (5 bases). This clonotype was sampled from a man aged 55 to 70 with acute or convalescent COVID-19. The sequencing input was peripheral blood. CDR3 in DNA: TGTGCCAGTAGTATTCCCGGACAAATATCTACCTACGAGCAGTACTTC. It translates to CASSIPGQISTYEQYF.